Below, one TCR beta chain is given with its context. Its antigen is unknown. The data were taken from a study of cytomegalovirus exposure and HLA in healthy donors. Overall study context: Early released data had around 89 million unique TCRs, all coming from HLA-typed donors.

Regarding the study as a whole: Confirmation was obtained in vitro that three CMV-associated chains are specific for CMV antigens.

The PCR had 60 Vbeta and 13 Jbeta primers. Only in-frame clones appear in the TCRdb table, and some are missing; sequencing was by immunoSEQ multiplex PCR. The specimen's table records about 200,000 clones. The sequence derives from a boy aged 5 to 17 in good health and CMV-seronegative. The material sequenced was PBMCs.

CDR3 in amino acids: CASSLGTASNTDTQYF. Here the CDR3 DNA reads TGCGCCAGCAGCTTGGGGACAGCCAGTAACACAGATACGCAGTATTTT. The V gene is TRBV5-1, the J gene TRBJ2-3, with D possibly TRBD1 on 6 matching bases. This CDR3 is 16 amino acids long. Between the trimmed V and J ends, which lost 0 bases and 2 bases, there was a span of 13 bases. In germline, CDR1 is SGHRS, CDR2 YFSETQ.